This paragraph reports one T cell receptor beta chain. The CDR3 loop spans 16 amino acids. The V and J ends lost 0 bases and 6 bases, in that order; junction bases with no gene match: 7. Germline V gene sequence: CDR1 MGHRA, CDR2 YSYEKL. This sample stems from a study of identical twins. TCRdb independently ran MiXCR on the 5' RACE reads; one entry per CDR3 protein. The sample holds roughly 720,000 distinct CDR3 sequences, 18% seen once. The data were also submitted as part of a second study, on T cells expressing NK-cell markers. That paper notes: The study drew TCR beta repertoires from sorted CD3+CD56+NKG2C+, CD3+CD56+NKG2C- and CD3+CD56-NKG2C+ T cells. The study found these clonotypes also leading the CD3+CD56-NKG2C+ fraction in a few donors.

This chain uses TRBV4-1 with TRBJ2-5; TRBD2 matches 10 bases. Sequenced material: PBMCs. The receptor was derived from a woman under 30 in good health. For the CDR3, the DNA is TGCGCCAGCAGCCAAGATTGGACTAGCGGACGAAAGACCCAGTACTTC. As protein: CASSQDWTSGRKTQYF.